Below, 2 T cell receptor beta chains from the same sample are listed, as sequenced in a study of T-cell memory formation after mild COVID-19. One entry per CDR3 protein, called by TCRdb with MiXCR from the 5' RACE reads. Here the sample spans 180,000 or so distinct CDR3 sequences, 16% being singletons. Sequencing was performed on PBMCs or a T cell subset sorted from them (not recorded which). The receptors shown here come from an adult woman who had mild COVID-19 (a few samples of this study predate the infection). Cell type and time point are not known.

The table lists this clonotype with a few counts. The chain combines TRBV15 with TRBJ1-6; D ambiguous. Germline CDR1 reads LNHNV; CDR2 reads YYDKDF (reference sequence). V was trimmed by 5 bases and J by 6 bases, leaving 17 bases between them. The CDR3 runs 16 residues. In nucleotides, the CDR3 is TGTGCCACCAGCCCCCAGGAAAAGGCGATTAATTCACCCCTCCACTTT. Translation: CATSPQEKAINSPLHF.

This clonotype was seen ten or more times. The CDR3 protein is CASGRGLSDGQETQYF. The CDR3 region has the DNA TGCGCCAGCGGCCGCGGGCTGTCGGATGGCCAAGAGACCCAGTACTTC. This chain joins TRBV5-1 and TRBJ2-5, with D possibly matching TRBD2 (5 bases). The germline gives CDR1 SGHRS, CDR2 YFSETQ. The CDR3 spans 16 residues. V lost 7 bases and J lost 1, with 20 bases in between.